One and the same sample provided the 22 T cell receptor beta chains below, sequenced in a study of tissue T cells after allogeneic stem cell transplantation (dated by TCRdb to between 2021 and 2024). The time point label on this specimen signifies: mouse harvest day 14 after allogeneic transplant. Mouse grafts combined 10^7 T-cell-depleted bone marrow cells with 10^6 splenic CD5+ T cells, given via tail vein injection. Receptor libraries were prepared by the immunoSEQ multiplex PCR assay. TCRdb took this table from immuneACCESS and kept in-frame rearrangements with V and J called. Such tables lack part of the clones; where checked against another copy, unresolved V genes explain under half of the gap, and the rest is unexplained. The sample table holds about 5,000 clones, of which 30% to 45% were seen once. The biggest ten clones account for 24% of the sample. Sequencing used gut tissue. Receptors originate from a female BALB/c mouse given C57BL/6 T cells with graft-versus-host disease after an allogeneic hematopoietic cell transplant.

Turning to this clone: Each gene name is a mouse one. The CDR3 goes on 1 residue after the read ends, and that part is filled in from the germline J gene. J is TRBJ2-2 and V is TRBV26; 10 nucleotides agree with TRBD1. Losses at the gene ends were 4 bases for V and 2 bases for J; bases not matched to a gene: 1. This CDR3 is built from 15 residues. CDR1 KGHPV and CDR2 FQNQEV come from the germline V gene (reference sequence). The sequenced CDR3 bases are TGTGCCAGCAGTCCGGGACAGGGGAACACCGGGCAGCTCTAC. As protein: CASSPGQGNTGQLY. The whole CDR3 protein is CASSPGQGNTGQLYF.

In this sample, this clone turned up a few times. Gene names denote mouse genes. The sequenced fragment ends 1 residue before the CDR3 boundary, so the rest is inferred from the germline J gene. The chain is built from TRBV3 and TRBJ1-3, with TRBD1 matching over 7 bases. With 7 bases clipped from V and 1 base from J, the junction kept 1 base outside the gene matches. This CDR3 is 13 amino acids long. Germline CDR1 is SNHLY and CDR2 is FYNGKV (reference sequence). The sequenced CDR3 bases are TGTGCCAGCATGGGACAGTCTGGAAATACGCTCTAT. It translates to CASMGQSGNTLY. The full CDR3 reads CASMGQSGNTLYF.

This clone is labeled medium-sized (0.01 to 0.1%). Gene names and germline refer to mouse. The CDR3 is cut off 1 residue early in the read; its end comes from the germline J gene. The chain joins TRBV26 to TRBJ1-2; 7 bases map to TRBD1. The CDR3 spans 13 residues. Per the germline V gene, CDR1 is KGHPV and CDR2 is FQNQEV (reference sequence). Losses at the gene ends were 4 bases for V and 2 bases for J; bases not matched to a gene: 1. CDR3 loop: CASSRQGNSDYTF. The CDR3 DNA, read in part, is TGTGCCAGCAGTCGACAGGGTAACTCCGACTACACC.

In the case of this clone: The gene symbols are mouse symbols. The CDR3 loop is CASSLRGGTNERLFF. CDR3 DNA (partial): TGTGCCAGCAGCTTAAGGGGGGGAACCAACGAAAGATTATTT. This rearrangement joins TRBV3 to TRBJ1-4; perhaps TRBD1 as D (6 bases). Read coverage stops 1 residue before the CDR3 terminus; the germline J gene supplies the remainder. This CDR3 has 15 residues. Germline CDR1 SNHLY, CDR2 FYNGKV (reference sequence). Trimming took 2 bases from V and 3 from J, leaving 10 bases between them.

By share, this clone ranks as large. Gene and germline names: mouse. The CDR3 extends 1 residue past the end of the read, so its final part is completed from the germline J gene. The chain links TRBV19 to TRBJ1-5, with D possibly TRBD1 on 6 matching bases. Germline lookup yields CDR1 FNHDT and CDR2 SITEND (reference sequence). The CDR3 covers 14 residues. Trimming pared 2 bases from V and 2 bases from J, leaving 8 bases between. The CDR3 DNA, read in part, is TGTGCCAGCAGTATGGGACACCACAACCAGGCTCCGCTT. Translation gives CASSMGHHNQAPL. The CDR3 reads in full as CASSMGHHNQAPLF.

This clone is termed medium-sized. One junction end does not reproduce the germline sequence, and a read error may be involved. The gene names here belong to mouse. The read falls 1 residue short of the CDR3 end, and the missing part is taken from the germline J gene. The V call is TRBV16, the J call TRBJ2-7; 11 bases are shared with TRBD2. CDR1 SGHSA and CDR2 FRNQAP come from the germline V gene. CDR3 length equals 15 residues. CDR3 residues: CASSLDWGGLYEQYF. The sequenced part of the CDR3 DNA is TGTGCAAGCAGCCTAGACTGGGGGGGTCTCTATGAACAGTAC.

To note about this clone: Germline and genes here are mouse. The CDR3 spells CASRDRGYEQYF. CDR3 DNA (partial): TGTGCCAGCAGGGACAGGGGTTATGAACAGTAC. The chain carries TRBV13-2 and TRBJ2-7; 10 bases are shared with TRBD1. The read stops 1 residue short of the end of the CDR3; the missing end is completed from the germline J gene. Trimming cost V 7 bases and J 4 bases; bases outside gene matches: 2. Germline CDR1 reads NNHNN; CDR2 reads SYGAGS (reference sequence). This CDR3 comprises 12 residues.

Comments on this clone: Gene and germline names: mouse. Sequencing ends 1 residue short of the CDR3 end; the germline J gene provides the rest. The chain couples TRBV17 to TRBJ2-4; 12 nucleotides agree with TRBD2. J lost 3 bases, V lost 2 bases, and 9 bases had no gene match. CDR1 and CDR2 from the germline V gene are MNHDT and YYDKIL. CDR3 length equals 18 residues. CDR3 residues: CASSRRDWGAGNQNTLYF. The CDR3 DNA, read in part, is TGTGCTAGCAGTAGAAGGGACTGGGGGGCGGGAAACCAAAACACCTTGTAC.

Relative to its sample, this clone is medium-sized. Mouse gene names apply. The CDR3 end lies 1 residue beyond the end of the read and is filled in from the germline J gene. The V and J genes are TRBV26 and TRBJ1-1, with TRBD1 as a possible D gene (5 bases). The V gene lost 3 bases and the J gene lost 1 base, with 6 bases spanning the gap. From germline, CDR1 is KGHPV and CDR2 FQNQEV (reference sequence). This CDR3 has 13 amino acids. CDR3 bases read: TGTGCCAGCAGTCTTCAGGGGAACACAGAAGTCTTC. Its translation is CASSLQGNTEVF. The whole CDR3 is CASSLQGNTEVFF.

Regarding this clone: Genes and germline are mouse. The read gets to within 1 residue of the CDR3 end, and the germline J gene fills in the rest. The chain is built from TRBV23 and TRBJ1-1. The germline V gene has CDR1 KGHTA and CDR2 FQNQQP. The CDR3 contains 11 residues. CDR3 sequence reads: CSSSQGAEVFF. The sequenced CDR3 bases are TGCTCCAGCAGTCAGGGGGCGGAAGTCTTC. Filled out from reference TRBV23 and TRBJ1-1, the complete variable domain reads DAAVTQKPRYLIKMKGQEAEMKCIPEKGHTAVFWYQQKQSKELKFLIYFQNQQPLDQIDMVKERFSAVCPSSSLCSLGIRTCEAEDSALYLCSSSQGAEVFFGKGTRLTVV.

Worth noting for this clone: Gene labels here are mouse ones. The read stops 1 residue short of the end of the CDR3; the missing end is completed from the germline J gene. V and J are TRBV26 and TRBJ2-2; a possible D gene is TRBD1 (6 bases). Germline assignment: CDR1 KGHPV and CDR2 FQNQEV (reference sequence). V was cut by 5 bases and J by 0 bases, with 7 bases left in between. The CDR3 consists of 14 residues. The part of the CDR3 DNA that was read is TGTGCCAGCAGTAGGACAGCAAACACCGGGCAGCTCTAC. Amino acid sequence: CASSRTANTGQLY. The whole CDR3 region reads CASSRTANTGQLYF.

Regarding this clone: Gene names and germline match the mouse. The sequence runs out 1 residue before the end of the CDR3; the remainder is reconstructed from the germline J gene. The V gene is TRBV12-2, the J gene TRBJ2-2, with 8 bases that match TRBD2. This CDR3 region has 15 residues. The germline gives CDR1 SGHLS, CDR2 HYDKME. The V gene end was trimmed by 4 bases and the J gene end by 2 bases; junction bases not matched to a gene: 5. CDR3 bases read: TGTGCCAGCTCCCGGGACTGGACGAACACCGGGCAGCTCTAC. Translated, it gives CASSRDWTNTGQLY. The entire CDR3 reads CASSRDWTNTGQLYF.

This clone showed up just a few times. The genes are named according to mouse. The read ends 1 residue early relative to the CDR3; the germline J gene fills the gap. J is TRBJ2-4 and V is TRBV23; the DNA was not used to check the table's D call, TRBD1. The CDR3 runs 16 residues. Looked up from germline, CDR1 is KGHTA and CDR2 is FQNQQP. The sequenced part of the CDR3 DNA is TGCTCCAGCAGTCAATCGAAGGGGAAGGGGAAAAACACCTTGTAC. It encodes CSSSQSKGKGKNTLY. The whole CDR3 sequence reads CSSSQSKGKGKNTLYF.

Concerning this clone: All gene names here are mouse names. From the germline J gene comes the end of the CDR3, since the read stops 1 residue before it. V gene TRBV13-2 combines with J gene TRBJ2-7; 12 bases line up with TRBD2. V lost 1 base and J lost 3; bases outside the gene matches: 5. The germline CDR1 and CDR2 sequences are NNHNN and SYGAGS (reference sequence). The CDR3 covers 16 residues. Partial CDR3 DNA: TGTGCCAGCGGTGATCCGGGACTGGGGGGCCTCTATGAACAGTAC. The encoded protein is CASGDPGLGGLYEQY. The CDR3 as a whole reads CASGDPGLGGLYEQYF.

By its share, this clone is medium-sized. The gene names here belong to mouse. The CDR3 bases that were read are TGTGCCAGCTCTCTCGAAGGGCGGGGAAATACGCTCTAT. It yields the protein CASSLEGRGNTLY. The full-length CDR3 reads as CASSLEGRGNTLYF. The chain carries TRBV12-2 and TRBJ1-3; unclear D gene. The read falls 1 residue short of the CDR3 end, and the missing part is taken from the germline J gene. The CDR3 loop spans 14 amino acids. Germline CDR1 SGHLS, CDR2 HYDKME. Trimming removed 0 bases at V and 4 bases at J, with 9 bases between.

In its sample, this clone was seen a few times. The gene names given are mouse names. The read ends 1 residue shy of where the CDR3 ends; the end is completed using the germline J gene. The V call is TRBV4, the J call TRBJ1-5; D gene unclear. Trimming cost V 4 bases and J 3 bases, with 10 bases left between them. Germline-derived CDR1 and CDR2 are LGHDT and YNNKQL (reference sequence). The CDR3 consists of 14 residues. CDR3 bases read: TGTGCCAGCAGCTTCAGAGAGGGCAACCAGGCTCCGCTT. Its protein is CASSFREGNQAPL. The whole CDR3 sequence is CASSFREGNQAPLF.

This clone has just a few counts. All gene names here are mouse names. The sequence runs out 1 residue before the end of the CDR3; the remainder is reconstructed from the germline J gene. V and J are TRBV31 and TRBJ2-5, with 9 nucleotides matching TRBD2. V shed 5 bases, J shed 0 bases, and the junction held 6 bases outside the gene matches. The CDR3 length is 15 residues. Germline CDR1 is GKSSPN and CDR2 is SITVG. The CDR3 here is CAWGGLGSNQDTQYF. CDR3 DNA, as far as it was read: TGTGCCTGGGGAGGACTGGGGAGTAACCAAGACACCCAGTAC.

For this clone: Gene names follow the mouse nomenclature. The sequenced part of the CDR3 DNA is TGTGCCAGCAGTCAGACAATTTCCAACGAAAGATTATTT. This codes for CASSQTISNERLF. The CDR3, in full, reads CASSQTISNERLFF. The J gene is TRBJ1-4, the V gene TRBV26; D not resolved. Read coverage stops 1 residue before the CDR3 terminus; the germline J gene supplies the remainder. V was clipped by 4 bases and J by 0 bases, with 6 bases between them. CDR3 length: 14 residues. From germline, CDR1 is KGHPV and CDR2 FQNQEV (reference sequence).

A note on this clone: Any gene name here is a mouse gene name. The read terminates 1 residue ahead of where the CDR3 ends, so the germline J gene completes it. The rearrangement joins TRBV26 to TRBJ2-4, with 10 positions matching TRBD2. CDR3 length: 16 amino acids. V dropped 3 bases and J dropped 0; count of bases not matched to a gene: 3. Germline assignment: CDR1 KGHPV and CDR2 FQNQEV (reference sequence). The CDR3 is CASSLLGGRSQNTLYF. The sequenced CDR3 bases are TGTGCCAGCAGTCTTCTGGGGGGGCGCAGTCAAAACACCTTGTAC.

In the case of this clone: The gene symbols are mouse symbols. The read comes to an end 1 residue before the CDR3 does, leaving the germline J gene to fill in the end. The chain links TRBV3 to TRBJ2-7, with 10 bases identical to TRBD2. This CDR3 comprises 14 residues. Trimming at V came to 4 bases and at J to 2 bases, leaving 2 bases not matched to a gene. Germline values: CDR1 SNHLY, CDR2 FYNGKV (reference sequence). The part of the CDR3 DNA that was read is TGTGCCAGCAGCTCCGGGACTGGGGCCTATGAACAGTAC. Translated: CASSSGTGAYEQY. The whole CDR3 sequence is CASSSGTGAYEQYF.

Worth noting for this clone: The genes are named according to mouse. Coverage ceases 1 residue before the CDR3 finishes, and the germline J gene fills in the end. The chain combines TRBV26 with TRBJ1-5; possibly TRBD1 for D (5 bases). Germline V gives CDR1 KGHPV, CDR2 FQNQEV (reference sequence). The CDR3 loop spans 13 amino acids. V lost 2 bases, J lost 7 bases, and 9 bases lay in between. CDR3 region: CASSLGQGQAPLF. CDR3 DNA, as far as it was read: TGTGCCAGCAGTCTGGGCCAGGGTCAGGCTCCGCTT.

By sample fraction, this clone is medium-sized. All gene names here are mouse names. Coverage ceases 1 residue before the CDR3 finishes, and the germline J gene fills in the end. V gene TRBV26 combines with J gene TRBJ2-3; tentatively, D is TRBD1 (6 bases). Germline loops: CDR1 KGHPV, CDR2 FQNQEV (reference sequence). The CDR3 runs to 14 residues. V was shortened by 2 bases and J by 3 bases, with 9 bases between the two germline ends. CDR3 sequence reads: CASSLQGRAETLYF. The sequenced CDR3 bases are TGTGCCAGCAGTCTGCAGGGGAGAGCAGAAACGCTGTAT.